A single sample gave rise to the 5 T cell receptor beta chains below, sequenced in a study of CXCR3-negative and CXCR3-positive naive CD8 T cells. The libraries of TRB cDNA were constructed through 5' RACE using UMI labels. TCRdb reprocessed the 5' RACE reads and keeps a single row for each CDR3 protein, giving no DNA. The listing records 65,000 to 85,000 distinct CDR3 sequences. The specimen was naive CXCR3- CD8+ T cells from blood. Subset specified: CD45RO-CCR7+CD27+CD95- naive CD8+ T cells lacking CXCR3 (TNR3-). Source of these receptors: a human donor in good health. Some clones in this sample may be carry-over from other donors' samples.

V usage is TRBV29-1 and J usage is TRBJ2-4; as DNA is missing, the TRBD1 call by TCRdb cannot be tested. This CDR3 has 13 amino acids. The germline CDR1 and CDR2 sequences are SQVTM and ANQGSEA. CDR3 protein: CSVPGVVKNIQYF.

This rearrangement joins TRBV6-5 to TRBJ1-1; TCRdb selects TRBD1, and the lack of DNA leaves this call unchecked. This CDR3 is built from 13 residues. Germline CDR1 is MNHEY and CDR2 is SVGAGI. This CDR3 is CASNIRDDTEAFF.

This chain links TRBV11-2 with TRBJ2-7; without DNA, the TCRdb call of TRBD2 cannot be checked. CDR3 size: 15 residues. Germline CDR1 and CDR2: SGHAT and FQNNGV. The CDR3 sequence is CASSLGASGTYEQYF.

The chain carries TRBV29-1 and TRBJ1-2; TCRdb's D gene call, TRBD1, goes unchecked for lack of DNA. This CDR3 has 12 residues. Germline CDR1 reads SQVTM; CDR2 reads ANQGSEA. The CDR3 sequence is CSSWDSLGGYTF.

The chain links TRBV5-1 to TRBJ2-1; the TRBD2 assignment by TCRdb is unverifiable without DNA. The CDR3 is made up of 15 amino acids. Looked up from germline, CDR1 is SGHRS and CDR2 is YFSETQ. The CDR3 is CASSLGTGTYNEQFF.